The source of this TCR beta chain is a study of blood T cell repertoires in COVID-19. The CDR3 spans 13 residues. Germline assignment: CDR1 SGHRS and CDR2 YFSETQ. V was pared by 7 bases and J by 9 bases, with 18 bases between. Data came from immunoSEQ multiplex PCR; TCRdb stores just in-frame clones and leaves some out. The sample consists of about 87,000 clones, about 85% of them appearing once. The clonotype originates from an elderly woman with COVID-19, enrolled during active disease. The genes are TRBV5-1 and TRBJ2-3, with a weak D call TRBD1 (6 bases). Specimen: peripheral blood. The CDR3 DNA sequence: TGCGCCAGCGGGGGCCCGGGGTCACCAACGCAGTATTTT. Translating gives CASGGPGSPTQYF.